This T cell receptor beta chain derives from a study of T cell responses to AZD1222 COVID-19 vaccine. Assay used: immunoSEQ multiplex PCR; TCRdb lists only in-frame clones, some missing. Seen here are under 110,000 clones, under 90% observed once, and the top ten hold over 4.5%. Per the germline V gene, CDR1 is SGHRS and CDR2 is YFSETQ. This CDR3 spans 11 amino acids. Trimming removed 4 bases from V and 1 base from J, with 2 bases in between. The TCR was taken from an adult in good health. The chain is built from TRBV5-1 and TRBJ2-5, with D unclear. Material: peripheral blood, obtained on day 0 of AZD1222 vaccination. The DNA of the CDR3 is TGCGCCAGCAGCATCCAAGAGACCCAGTACTTC. Its protein product is CASSIQETQYF.